The 9 T cell receptor beta chains presented below share a single source sample, sequenced in a study of T cells in localized non-small cell lung cancer. Profiled with immunoSEQ multiplex PCR; TCRdb holds only in-frame clones, not every one. Of fewer than 3,000 clones in the sample, less than 30% were seen once. The sequenced sample was lung tumor tissue, obtained before any cancer treatment. The origin of the receptors is a woman aged 35 to 69 with stage III lung adenocarcinoma.

By its share, this clone is medium-sized. V gene TRBV6-7 combines with J gene TRBJ2-7, with 7 bases aligning to TRBD2. TRBV6-7 is known as an ORF, though its function is uncertain. CDR3 size: 16 residues. Trimming at V came to 5 bases and at J to 5 bases, leaving 15 bases not matched to a gene. The CDR3 DNA follows: TGTGCCAGCAGTCCGCTCCCTAGCGGTGTCCTCGACGAGCAGTACTTC. Protein: CASSPLPSGVLDEQYF.

The rearrangement uses TRBV18 and TRBJ2-5; D unresolved. The germline V gene encodes CDR1 KGHSH and CDR2 LQKENI. V lost 3 bases and J lost 1, with 6 bases in between. The CDR3 is made up of 13 amino acids. The CDR3 DNA follows: TGTGCCAGCTCACCTCCTACCCAAGAGACCCAGTACTTC. Protein: CASSPPTQETQYF. Full variable domain (outside the CDR3, taken from reference TRBV18 and TRBJ2-5): NAGVMQNPRHLVRRRGQEARLRCSPMKGHSHVYWYRQLPEEGLKFMVYLQKENIIDESGMPKERFSAEFPKEGPSILRIQQVVRGDSAAYFCASSPPTQETQYFGPGTRLLVL.

J is TRBJ1-2 and V is TRBV19; tentatively, D is TRBD1 (6 bases). Looked up from germline, CDR1 is LNHDA and CDR2 is SQIVND (reference sequence). The CDR3 has 14 amino acids. The V gene lost 1 base and the J gene lost 2 bases, with 8 bases spanning the gap. The CDR3 bases are TGTGCCAGTAGTATAGGTCAGGGGAACTATGGCTACACCTTC. Encoded protein: CASSIGQGNYGYTF. Filled out from reference TRBV19 and TRBJ1-2, the complete variable domain reads DGGITQSPKYLFRKEGQNVTLSCEQNLNHDAMYWYRQDPGQGLRLIYYSQIVNDFQKGDIAEGYSVSREKKESFPLTVTSAQKNPTAFYLCASSIGQGNYGYTFGSGTRLTVV.

CDR3 bases: TGTGCCAGCTCAGTTGACAGGAGCGGACTAGCGGGTAAAAACAATGAGCAGTTCTTC. Amino acid sequence: CASSVDRSGLAGKNNEQFF. This chain connects TRBV18 to TRBJ2-1; 11 bases are a match to TRBD2. Trimming at V came to 5 bases and at J to 5 bases, leaving 17 bases not matched to a gene. The germline V gene encodes CDR1 KGHSH and CDR2 LQKENI. The CDR3 is 19 amino acids.

This clone was observed a few times. The chain combines TRBV28 with TRBJ1-3; D uncertain. CDR3 size: 12 residues. V dropped 2 bases and J dropped 4 bases, with 3 bases sitting between them. Germline V lookup: CDR1 MDHEN, CDR2 SYDVKM. The CDR3 is CASSLVGNTIYF. CDR3 nucleotides: TGTGCCAGCAGTTTAGTAGGAAACACCATATATTTT.

The rearrangement links TRBV5-1 to TRBJ1-1; D unresolved. The CDR3 length is 14 residues. V was clipped by 4 bases and J by 6 bases, with 16 bases between them. CDR1 and CDR2 from the germline V gene are SGHRS and YFSETQ. The CDR3 sequence: CASSIGRVRAEAFF. CDR3 in DNA: TGCGCCAGCAGCATAGGACGGGTAAGAGCTGAAGCTTTCTTT. Together with reference TRBV5-1 and TRBJ1-1, the CDR3 gives the full variable domain: KAGVTQTPRYLIKTRGQQVTLSCSPISGHRSVSWYQQTPGQGLQFLFEYFSETQRNKGNFPGRFSGRQFSNSRSEMNVSTLELGDSALYLCASSIGRVRAEAFFGQGTRLTVV.

This clone has just one count. The rearrangement links TRBV19 to TRBJ1-5; D unclear. The germline CDR1 and CDR2 sequences are LNHDA and SQIVND (reference sequence). Deletions cut 4 bases from V and 1 base from J, with 8 bases between. CDR3 length: 14 residues. CDR3 in amino acids: CASSRVGSNQPQHF. The CDR3 DNA follows: TGTGCCAGTAGTAGAGTAGGGAGCAATCAGCCCCAGCATTTT.

This clone came up a few times. This rearrangement joins TRBV6-8 to TRBJ1-2, with D maybe TRBD1 (6 bases). This CDR3 contains 15 residues. Germline V CDR1 and CDR2: MNHGY, SAAAGT. Between the trimmed V and J ends, which lost 5 bases and 0 bases, there was a span of 13 bases. CDR3 protein: CASSAHRVSNYGYTF. The CDR3, as DNA: TGTGCCAGCAGTGCCCACAGGGTTTCTAACTATGGCTACACCTTC.

J is TRBJ2-5 and V is TRBV4-1; 12 nucleotides align to TRBD2. Trimming cost V 0 bases and J 5 bases; bases outside gene matches: 10. The germline V gene encodes CDR1 MGHRA and CDR2 YSYEKL. This CDR3 is 18 amino acids long. The CDR3 DNA follows: TGCGCCAGCAGCCAAGAAGGGTTCGGACTAGCGGGAACGGAGACCCAGTACTTC. It encodes CASSQEGFGLAGTETQYF.